One sample yielded the 11 T cell receptor beta chains listed below, sequenced in a study of T cells in Graves' hyperthyroidism and ophthalmopathy. TCR beta CDR3 regions were amplified from RNA transcripts. In the first-round RT-PCR of the TCR CDR3, the HTBI primer set was used. TCRdb processed the multiplex PCR reads anew with MiXCR; each CDR3 protein has one entry. The data contain approximately 270,000 distinct CDR3 sequences, about 14% of them singletons. The specimen was blood. Receptor source: a woman between 40 and 55 years old with Graves' hyperthyroidism that later progressed to Graves' ophthalmopathy.

This clonotype has a count of ten or more. The V call is TRBV24-1, the J call TRBJ2-7; the D gene could be TRBD1 or TRBD2 (7 bases each). The CDR3 is 14 amino acids. V was cut by 4 bases and J by 7 bases, with 16 bases left in between. CDR1 and CDR2 from the germline V gene are KGHDR and SFDVKD. In nucleotides, the CDR3 is TGTGCCACCAGTGACAGGGGGAGGGGGACGGAGCAGTACTTC. Translation gives CATSDRGRGTEQYF.

This clonotype was observed at least ten times. The rearrangement uses TRBV28 and TRBJ2-4; no reliable D call. CDR3 length: 14 amino acids. Trimming left V 4 bases short and J 4 bases short, with 11 bases between. Germline V gene lookup returns CDR1 MDHEN and CDR2 SYDVKM. CDR3 loop: CASSWDGVKNIQYF. The DNA of the CDR3 is TGTGCCAGCAGTTGGGATGGGGTGAAAAACATTCAGTACTTC. Combining the CDR3 with reference TRBV28 and TRBJ2-4 gives the whole variable domain DVKVTQSSRYLVKRTGEKVFLECVQDMDHENMFWYRQDPGLGLRLIYFSYDVKMKEKGDIPEGYSVSREKKERFSLILESASTNQTSMYLCASSWDGVKNIQYFGAGTRLSVL.

This clonotype was counted many times. The chain joins TRBV30 to TRBJ1-2; no definite D call. The V gene's germline CDR1 is GTSNPN and CDR2 SVGIG (reference sequence). This CDR3 is built from 12 residues. With 0 bases removed from V and 7 bases from J, the gap between germline ends came to 9 bases. The CDR3 here is CAWSVGLGGYTF. As DNA, the CDR3 is TGTGCCTGGAGTGTAGGCTTAGGTGGCTACACCTTC. The entire variable domain, with the rest obtained from reference TRBV30 and TRBJ1-2, is as follows: SQTIHQWPATLVQPVGSPLSLECTVEGTSNPNLYWYRQAAGRGLQLLFYSVGIGQISSEVPQNLSASRPQDRQFILSSKKLLLSDSGFYLCAWSVGLGGYTFGSGTRLTVV.

This clonotype was detected ten times or more. The gene calls are TRBV5-5 and TRBJ1-1; weak D call: TRBD1 (5 bases). Germline V gene lookup returns CDR1 SGHKS and CDR2 YYEKEE (reference sequence). The CDR3 runs 14 residues. V shed 0 bases and J shed 4 bases, with 10 bases lying between them. The CDR3 is CASSLAGTGTEAFF. CDR3 nucleotide sequence: TGTGCCAGCAGCTTGGCAGGGACGGGCACTGAAGCTTTCTTT.

In its sample, this clonotype was seen many times. The rearrangement uses TRBV6-1 and TRBJ1-6, with D possibly matching TRBD1 (5 bases). The CDR3 runs to 14 residues. Germline V lookup: CDR1 MNHNS, CDR2 SASEGT. Trimming shortened V by 5 bases and J by 8 bases, and 13 bases separated the two germline ends. The CDR3 coding sequence is TGTGCCAGCAGTTATGGGGGGACCTATTCACCCCTCCACTTT. The encoded protein is CASSYGGTYSPLHF.

This clonotype came up a few times. This rearrangement joins TRBV5-4 to TRBJ2-7; D gene uncertain. The CDR3 contains 12 residues. Germline CDR1 and CDR2: SGHNT and YYREEE (reference sequence). Trimming left V 3 bases short and J 5 bases short, with 9 bases between. This CDR3 reads CASSSGWDEQYF. CDR3 bases: TGTGCCAGCAGCTCTGGGTGGGACGAGCAGTACTTC.

This clonotype has ten or more counts. The gene calls are TRBV6-1 and TRBJ2-1; 12 bases are shared with TRBD2. The CDR3 spans 17 residues. Germline V gives CDR1 MNHNS, CDR2 SASEGT. Trimming cost V 6 bases and J 9 bases; bases outside gene matches: 15. The chain's CDR3 is CASRVTMTSGSSREQFF. CDR3 DNA sequence: TGTGCCAGCAGAGTTACCATGACTAGCGGGAGTTCTCGTGAGCAGTTCTTC.

V and J are TRBV19 and TRBJ2-6, with 7 bases aligning to TRBD1. The CDR3 runs to 17 residues. J was trimmed by 0 bases and V by 6 bases; bases with no gene match: 8. The germline V gene encodes CDR1 LNHDA and CDR2 SQIVND (reference sequence). CDR3 DNA: TGTGCCAGTAGGCCGGGACAGCAGTGCTCTGGGGCCAACGTCCTGACTTTC. Protein product: CASRPGQQCSGANVLTF.

This clonotype occurred many times. This chain links TRBV24-1 with TRBJ2-1; D unclear. Germline CDR1 and CDR2: KGHDR and SFDVKD. V was clipped by 9 bases and J by 5 bases, with 10 bases between them. This CDR3 contains 12 residues. The CDR3 DNA is TGTGCCACCGGCGAGGTTCACAATGAGCAGTTCTTC. It codes for CATGEVHNEQFF.

This chain uses TRBV20-1 with TRBJ1-1; 8 nucleotides agree with TRBD1. The CDR3 extends over 11 amino acids. Germline V gene sequence: CDR1 DFQATT, CDR2 SNEGSKA (reference sequence). The CDR3 bases are TGCAGGGGGGACAGGAGGACTGAAGCTTTCTTT. It codes for CRGDRRTEAFF.

This clonotype occurred many times. Given a much more abundant clone one base away, this may be a read error. The chain carries TRBV2 and TRBJ2-1; 9 nucleotides agree with TRBD2. Looked up from germline, CDR1 is SNHLY and CDR2 is FYNNEI. The CDR3 sequence is 16 residues long. The CDR3 loop is CASGEAPTSGDNEQFF. CDR3 in DNA: TGTGCCAGCGGTGAAGCGCCGACTAGCGGCGACAATGAGCAGTTCTTC.